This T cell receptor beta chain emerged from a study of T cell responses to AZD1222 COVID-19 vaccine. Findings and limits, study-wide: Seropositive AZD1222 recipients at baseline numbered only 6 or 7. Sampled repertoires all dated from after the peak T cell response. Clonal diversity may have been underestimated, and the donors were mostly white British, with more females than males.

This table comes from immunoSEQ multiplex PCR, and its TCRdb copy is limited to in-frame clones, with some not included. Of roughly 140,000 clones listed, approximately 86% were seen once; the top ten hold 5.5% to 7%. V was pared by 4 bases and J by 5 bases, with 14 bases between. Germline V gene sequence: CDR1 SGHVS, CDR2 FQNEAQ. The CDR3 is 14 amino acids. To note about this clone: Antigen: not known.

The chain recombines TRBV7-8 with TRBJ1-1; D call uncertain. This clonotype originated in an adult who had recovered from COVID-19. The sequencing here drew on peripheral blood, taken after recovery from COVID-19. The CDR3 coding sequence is TGTGCCAGCAGCTCGAGTGTGTCGGGGACTGAAGCTTTCTTT. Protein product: CASSSSVSGTEAFF.